This TCR beta chain appears in the sequencing data of a study of regulatory T cells in long-lasting Graves disease. Study-wide points: The persistent group shared 2,500 or so public clonotypes, more than the 966 shared by new patients. Researchers examined only peripheral blood and not thyroid tissue.

Described time point: newly diagnosed GD, antithyroid drugs for less than 3 months. PBMC RNA was the source of the TCR library. A roughly 10-milliliter sample of peripheral blood was drawn into EDTA tubes. Combining iRepertoire HTBI primers with Arm-PCR of CDR3 regions, the authors built TCR beta libraries. TCRdb fed the multiplex PCR reads into MiXCR, producing one record per CDR3 protein. The repertoire holds about 320,000 distinct CDR3 sequences, with under 20% as singletons. At least ten counts were recorded for this clonotype. What it recognizes is unknown. V was clipped by 2 bases and J by 7 bases, with 15 bases between them. Looked up from germline, CDR1 is SGHVS and CDR2 is FQNEAQ. The CDR3 spans 15 residues.

Sequencing used peripheral blood mononuclear cells (PBMCs), obtained at new diagnosis, from a patient treated with antithyroid drugs. The TCR comes from a female donor with Graves disease. The rearrangement links TRBV7-8 to TRBJ1-5; D perhaps matches TRBD1 (5 bases). CDR3: CASSLMGGGGQPQHF. In DNA form, the CDR3 reads TGTGCCAGCAGCTTAATGGGGGGAGGAGGGCAGCCCCAGCATTTT.